Below, one TCR beta chain is given with its context. Its antigen is unknown. This sample was taken from a study of cytomegalovirus exposure and HLA in healthy donors. Whole-study findings and limits: A list of roughly 160 TCR beta chains associated with cytomegalovirus was given.

Germline CDR1 LNHDA, CDR2 SQIVND (reference sequence). The CDR3 consists of 14 residues. The V gene lost 7 bases and the J gene lost 2 bases, with 12 bases spanning the gap. Primers included in the PCR were 60 Vbeta and 13 Jbeta primers. Clones were sequenced by immunoSEQ multiplex PCR, and TCRdb holds only the in-frame ones, with some missing. The profile covers 90,000 to 120,000 clones, with approximately 79% appearing a single time and 12% to 15% taken by the ten largest. This TCR was recovered from a woman aged 40 to 55 in good health and CMV-seropositive. The chain uses TRBV19 and TRBJ1-5; D ambiguous. The sequencing sample was made of PBMCs. CDR3 DNA sequence: TGTGCCAGTACCAAAGTGCGGGGCAATCAGCCCCAGCATTTT. Translating it yields CASTKVRGNQPQHF.